This TCR beta chain was obtained from a study of CD8+ T cells in alopecia areata. The authors extracted RNA and reverse transcribed it into cDNA as the sequencing template. The protocol was immunoSEQ multiplex PCR, while the TCRdb copy is restricted to in-frame clones and leaves out a portion. Among roughly 250,000 clones listed, approximately 61% were seen once. Sample: CD4+ T cells sorted from blood, taken at week 0. The source is a human donor with alopecia areata.

As DNA, the CDR3 is TGTGCCAGCAGTTTATCGATACAGCCTGCGAACACCGGGGAGCTGTTTTTT. Translating it yields CASSLSIQPANTGELFF. The rearrangement links TRBV27 to TRBJ2-2; D unclear. The germline gives CDR1 MNHEY, CDR2 SMNVEV (reference sequence). V lost 0 bases to trimming and J lost 0 bases, with 11 bases between them. CDR3 length: 17 residues.